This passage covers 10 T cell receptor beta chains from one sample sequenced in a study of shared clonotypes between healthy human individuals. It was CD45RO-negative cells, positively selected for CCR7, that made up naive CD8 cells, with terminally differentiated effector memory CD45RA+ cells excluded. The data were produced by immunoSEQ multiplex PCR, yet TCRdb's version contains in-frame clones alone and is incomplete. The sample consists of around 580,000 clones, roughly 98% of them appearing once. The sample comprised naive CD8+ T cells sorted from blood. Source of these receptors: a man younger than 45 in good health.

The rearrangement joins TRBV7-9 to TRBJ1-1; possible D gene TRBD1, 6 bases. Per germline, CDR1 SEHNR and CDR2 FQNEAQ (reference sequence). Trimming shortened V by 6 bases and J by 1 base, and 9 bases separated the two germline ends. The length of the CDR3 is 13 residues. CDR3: CASRGTKNTEAFF. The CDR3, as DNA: TGTGCCAGCAGAGGGACAAAGAACACTGAAGCTTTCTTT.

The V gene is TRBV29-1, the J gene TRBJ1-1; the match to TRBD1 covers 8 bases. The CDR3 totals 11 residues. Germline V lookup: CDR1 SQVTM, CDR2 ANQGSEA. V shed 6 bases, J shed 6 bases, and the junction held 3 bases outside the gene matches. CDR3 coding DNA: TGCAGCGTCGAACAGGGGGCTGAAGCTTTCTTT. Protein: CSVEQGAEAFF.

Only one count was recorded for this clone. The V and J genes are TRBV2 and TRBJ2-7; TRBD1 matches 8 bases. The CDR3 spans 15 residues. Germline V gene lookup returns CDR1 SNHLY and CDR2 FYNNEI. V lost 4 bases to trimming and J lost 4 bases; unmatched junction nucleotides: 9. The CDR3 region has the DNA TGTGCCAGCAGTGCGTGGACAGGGCTTGGGTACGAGCAGTACTTC. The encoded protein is CASSAWTGLGYEQYF.

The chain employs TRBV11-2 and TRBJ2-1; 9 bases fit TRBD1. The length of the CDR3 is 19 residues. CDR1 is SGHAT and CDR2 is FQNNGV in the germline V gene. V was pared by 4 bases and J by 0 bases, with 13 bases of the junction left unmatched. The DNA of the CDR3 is TGTGCCAGCAGCTACCCGGTGCGAGGGACAGGGAACTCCTACAATGAGCAGTTCTTC. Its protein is CASSYPVRGTGNSYNEQFF.

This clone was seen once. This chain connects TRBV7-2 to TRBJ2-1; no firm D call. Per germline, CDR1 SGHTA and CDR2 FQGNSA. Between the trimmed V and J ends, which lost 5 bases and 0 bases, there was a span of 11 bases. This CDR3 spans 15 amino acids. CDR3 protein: CASSPGLLSYNEQFF. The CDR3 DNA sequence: TGTGCCAGCAGCCCGGGCCTCCTCTCCTACAATGAGCAGTTCTTC.

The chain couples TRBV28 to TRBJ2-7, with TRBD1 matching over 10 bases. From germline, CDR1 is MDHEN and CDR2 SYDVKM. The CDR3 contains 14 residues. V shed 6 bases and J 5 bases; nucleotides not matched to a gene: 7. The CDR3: CASSPPGTGDEQYF. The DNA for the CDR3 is TGTGCCAGCAGCCCTCCTGGGACAGGGGACGAGCAGTACTTC. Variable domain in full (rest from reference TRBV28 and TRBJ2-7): DVKVTQSSRYLVKRTGEKVFLECVQDMDHENMFWYRQDPGLGLRLIYFSYDVKMKEKGDIPEGYSVSREKKERFSLILESASTNQTSMYLCASSPPGTGDEQYFGPGTRLTVT.

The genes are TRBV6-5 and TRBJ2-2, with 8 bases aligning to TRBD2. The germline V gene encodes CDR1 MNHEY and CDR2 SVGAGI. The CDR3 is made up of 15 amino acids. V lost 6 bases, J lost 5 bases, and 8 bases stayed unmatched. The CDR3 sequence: CASSSSGSRTGELFF. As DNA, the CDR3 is TGTGCCAGCAGCTCCAGCGGGAGTAGGACCGGGGAGCTGTTTTTT.

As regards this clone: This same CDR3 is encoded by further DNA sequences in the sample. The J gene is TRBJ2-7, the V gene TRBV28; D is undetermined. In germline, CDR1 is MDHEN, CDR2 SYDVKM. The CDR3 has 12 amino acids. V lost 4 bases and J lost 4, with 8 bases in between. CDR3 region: CASSSTSYEQYF. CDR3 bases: TGTGCCAGCAGTTCGACATCGTACGAGCAGTACTTC.

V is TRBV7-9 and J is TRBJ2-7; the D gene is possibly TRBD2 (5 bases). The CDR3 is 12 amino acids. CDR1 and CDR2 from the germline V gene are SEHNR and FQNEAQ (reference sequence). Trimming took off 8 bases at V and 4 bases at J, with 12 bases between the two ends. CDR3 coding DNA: TGTGCCAGCCGAGGGCGAGGATACGAGCAGTACTTC. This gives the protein CASRGRGYEQYF.

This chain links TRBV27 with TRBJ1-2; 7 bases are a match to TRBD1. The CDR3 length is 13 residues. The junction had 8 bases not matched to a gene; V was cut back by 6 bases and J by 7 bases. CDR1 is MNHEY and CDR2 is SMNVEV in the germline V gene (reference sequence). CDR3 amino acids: CASRPRGKSGYTF. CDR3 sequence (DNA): TGTGCCAGCAGACCCAGGGGGAAAAGTGGCTACACCTTC.